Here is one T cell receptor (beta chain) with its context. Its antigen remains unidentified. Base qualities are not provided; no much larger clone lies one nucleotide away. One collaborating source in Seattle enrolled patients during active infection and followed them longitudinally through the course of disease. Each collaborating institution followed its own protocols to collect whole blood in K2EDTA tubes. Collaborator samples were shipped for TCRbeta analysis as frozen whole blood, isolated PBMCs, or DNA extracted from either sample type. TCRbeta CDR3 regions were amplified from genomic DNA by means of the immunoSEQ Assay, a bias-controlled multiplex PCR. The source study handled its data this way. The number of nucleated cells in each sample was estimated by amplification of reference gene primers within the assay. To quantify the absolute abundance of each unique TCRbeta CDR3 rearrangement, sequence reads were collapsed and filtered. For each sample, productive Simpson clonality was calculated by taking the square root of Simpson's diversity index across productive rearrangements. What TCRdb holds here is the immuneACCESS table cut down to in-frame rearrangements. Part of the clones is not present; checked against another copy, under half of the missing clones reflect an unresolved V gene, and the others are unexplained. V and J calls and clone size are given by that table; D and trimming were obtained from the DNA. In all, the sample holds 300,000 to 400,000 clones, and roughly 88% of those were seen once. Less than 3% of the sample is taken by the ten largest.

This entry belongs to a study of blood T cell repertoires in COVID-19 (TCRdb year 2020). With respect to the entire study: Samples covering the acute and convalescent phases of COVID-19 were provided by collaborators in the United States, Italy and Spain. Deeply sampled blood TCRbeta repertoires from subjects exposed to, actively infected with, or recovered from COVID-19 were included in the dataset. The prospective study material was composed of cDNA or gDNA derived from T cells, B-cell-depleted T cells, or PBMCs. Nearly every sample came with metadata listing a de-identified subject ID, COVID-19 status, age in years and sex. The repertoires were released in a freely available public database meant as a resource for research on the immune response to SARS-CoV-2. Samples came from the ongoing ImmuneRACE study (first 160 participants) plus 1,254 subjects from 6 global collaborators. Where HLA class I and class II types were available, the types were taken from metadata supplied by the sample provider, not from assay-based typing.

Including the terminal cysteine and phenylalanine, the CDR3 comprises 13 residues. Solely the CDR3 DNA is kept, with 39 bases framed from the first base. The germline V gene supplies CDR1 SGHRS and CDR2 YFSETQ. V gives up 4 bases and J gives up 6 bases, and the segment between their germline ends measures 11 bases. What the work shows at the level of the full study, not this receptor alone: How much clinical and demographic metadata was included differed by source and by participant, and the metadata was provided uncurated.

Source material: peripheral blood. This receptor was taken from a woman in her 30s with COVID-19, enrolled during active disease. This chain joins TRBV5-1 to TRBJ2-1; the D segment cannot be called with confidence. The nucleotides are TGCGCCAGCAGCATAAGTAGTATCAATGAGCAGTTCTTC. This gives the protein CASSISSINEQFF.